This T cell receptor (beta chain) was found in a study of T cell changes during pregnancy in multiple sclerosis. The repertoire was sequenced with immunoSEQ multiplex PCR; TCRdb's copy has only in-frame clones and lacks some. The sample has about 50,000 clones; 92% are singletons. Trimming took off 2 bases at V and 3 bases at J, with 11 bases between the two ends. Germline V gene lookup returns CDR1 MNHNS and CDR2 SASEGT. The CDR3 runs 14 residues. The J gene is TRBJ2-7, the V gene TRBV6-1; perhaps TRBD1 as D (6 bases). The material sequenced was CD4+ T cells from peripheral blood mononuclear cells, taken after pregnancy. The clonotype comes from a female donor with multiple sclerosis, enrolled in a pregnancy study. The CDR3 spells CASSEPGESYEQYF. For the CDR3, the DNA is TGTGCCAGCAGTGAACCAGGGGAAAGCTACGAGCAGTACTTC.